The 18 T cell receptor beta chains listed next were all sequenced from one sample in a study of OX40 agonist ivuxolimab in advanced cancers. Assay: immunoSEQ multiplex PCR; the TCRdb copy retains only in-frame clones and omits some. The table shows about 29,000 clones, with 80% to 95% occurring only once. The starting material was CD4+ or CD8+ T cells sorted from blood, obtained in a trial of the OX40 agonist ivuxolimab. These receptors came from an adult with an advanced solid tumor such as melanoma, head and neck, liver or kidney cancer.

The rearrangement uses TRBV2 and TRBJ1-1; D is undetermined. Germline lookup yields CDR1 SNHLY and CDR2 FYNNEI. V gave up 9 bases and J gave up 2 bases, with 10 bases separating them. The CDR3 runs to 12 residues. The CDR3 protein is CASGLPNTEAFF. The CDR3 nucleotides read TGTGCCAGTGGACTCCCTAACACTGAAGCTTTCTTT. The entire variable domain, with the rest obtained from reference TRBV2 and TRBJ1-1, is as follows: EPEVTQTPSHQVTQMGQEVILRCVPISNHLYFYWYRQILGQKVEFLVSFYNNEISEKSEIFDDQFSVERPDGSNFTLKIRSTKLEDSAMYFCASGLPNTEAFFGQGTRLTVV.

The V and J genes are TRBV13 and TRBJ1-1, with 9 positions matching TRBD1. CDR3 length: 19 residues. The J segment lost 0 bases and the V segment lost 5 bases, leaving 16 bases of the junction unmatched. CDR1 is PRHDT and CDR2 is FYEKMQ in the germline V gene (reference sequence). In DNA form, the CDR3 reads TGTGCCAGCAGCCCAACTCCTCACCGGGACAGGGATCTGAACACTGAAGCTTTCTTT. Its translation is CASSPTPHRDRDLNTEAFF.

This sequence joins TRBV11-3 and TRBJ2-1, with a tentative D call TRBD2 (6 bases). Germline V gene data show CDR1 as SGHNT and CDR2 as YENEEA. The V gene lost 4 bases and the J gene lost 7 bases, with 11 bases spanning the gap. The CDR3 extends over 13 amino acids. The CDR3: CASSSYGGNEQFF. CDR3 nucleotides: TGTGCCAGCAGCTCATACGGGGGTAATGAGCAGTTCTTC.

This clone has only one observation. The V call is TRBV4-1, the J call TRBJ2-1, with TRBD1 matching 8 bases. Trimming removed 1 base from V and 8 bases from J; junction bases left unmatched: 13. CDR1 and CDR2 from the germline V gene are MGHRA and YSYEKL. CDR3 size: 17 residues. CDR3 in DNA: TGCGCCAGCAGCCAAGGGGCCGCGACAGGGGACTCTCATGAGCAGTTCTTC. Translating gives CASSQGAATGDSHEQFF.

The chain joins TRBV6-5 to TRBJ2-3; a weak D match, TRBD2 (5 bases). The V gene lost 6 bases and the J gene lost 7 bases, with 14 bases spanning the gap. The CDR3 sequence is 13 residues long. Germline assignment: CDR1 MNHEY and CDR2 SVGAGI. DNA for the CDR3: TGTGCCAGCAGCCCTTTACTAGGGAATACGCAGTATTTT. It encodes CASSPLLGNTQYF.

The V and J genes are TRBV19 and TRBJ2-7; 7 positions match TRBD2. V lost 3 bases, J lost 3 bases, and 11 bases stayed unmatched. Per germline, CDR1 LNHDA and CDR2 SQIVND (reference sequence). CDR3 length: 16 residues. The CDR3 DNA reads TGTGCCAGTAGTATCCGGGGGGACTCGATTTACTACGAGCAGTACTTC. The encoded protein is CASSIRGDSIYYEQYF.

This rearrangement joins TRBV29-1 to TRBJ1-2; D gene uncertain. The CDR3 sequence is 12 residues long. Trimming took off 4 bases at V and 4 bases at J, with 10 bases between the two ends. Per germline, CDR1 SQVTM and CDR2 ANQGSEA. Written as DNA, the CDR3 is TGCAGCGTTGTAGACGGTGGCTATGGCTACACCTTC. Translating it yields CSVVDGGYGYTF.

The J gene is TRBJ2-1, the V gene TRBV11-1, with D unresolved. The CDR3 runs 14 residues. Germline V gene data show CDR1 as SGHAT and CDR2 as FQDESV (reference sequence). V lost 1 base to trimming and J lost 10 bases, with 14 bases between them. The CDR3 DNA is TGTGCCAGCAGCTTAGGCAGAGAAACGCGGGAGCAGTTCTTC. Encoded protein: CASSLGRETREQFF.

CDR3 coding DNA: TGTGCCAGCAGCCCTACGTCAGGCCAAGAGACCCAGTACTTC. This sequence encodes CASSPTSGQETQYF. This chain connects TRBV4-2 to TRBJ2-5, with D hard to call. The CDR3 loop spans 14 amino acids. V shed 4 bases and J shed 1 base, with 10 bases lying between them. Germline CDR1 reads LGHNA; CDR2 reads YNFKEQ.

The chain has TRBV9 and TRBJ2-2; TRBD1 might be the D (6 bases). Germline V gene data show CDR1 as SGDLS and CDR2 as YYNGEE. Between the trimmed V and J ends, which lost 5 bases and 1 base, there was a span of 12 bases. The length of the CDR3 is 15 residues. In DNA form, the CDR3 reads TGTGCCAGCAGTCCTAAGGGACAGAACACCGGGGAGCTGTTTTTT. This encodes CASSPKGQNTGELFF.

In its sample, this clone was seen once. The V and J genes are TRBV7-9 and TRBJ1-2; D is uncertain. The CDR3 loop spans 15 amino acids. From germline, CDR1 is SEHNR and CDR2 FQNEAQ (reference sequence). Trimming stripped 5 bases from V and 3 bases from J, with 16 bases between. CDR3 in amino acids: CASSLNKGTDYGYTF. For the CDR3, the DNA is TGTGCCAGCAGCCTGAACAAGGGAACCGACTATGGCTACACCTTC. Filled out from reference TRBV7-9 and TRBJ1-2, the complete variable domain reads DTGVSQNPRHKITKRGQNVTFRCDPISEHNRLYWYRQTLGQGPEFLTYFQNEAQLEKSRLLSDRFSAERPKGSFSTLEIQRTEQGDSAMYLCASSLNKGTDYGYTFGSGTRLTVV.

The rearrangement uses TRBV6-5 and TRBJ1-5, with D unresolved. The CDR3 covers 14 residues. Between the trimmed V and J ends, which lost 6 bases and 6 bases, there was a span of 15 bases. The germline CDR1 and CDR2 sequences are MNHEY and SVGAGI. For the CDR3, the DNA is TGTGCCAGCAGCCAGAACCGGGGAGGTCAGCCCCAGCATTTT. Translating gives CASSQNRGGQPQHF.

The CDR3 here is CSVERYGELFF. The DNA for the CDR3 is TGCAGCGTTGAGAGGTACGGGGAGCTGTTTTTT. This chain connects TRBV29-1 to TRBJ2-2; unclear D gene. Per germline, CDR1 SQVTM and CDR2 ANQGSEA. CDR3 length: 11 amino acids. V lost 3 bases to trimming and J lost 7 bases, with 6 bases between them.

The genes are TRBV4-1 and TRBJ2-7; 8 nucleotides line up with TRBD2. Germline lookup yields CDR1 MGHRA and CDR2 YSYEKL. With 4 bases clipped from V and 7 bases from J, the junction kept 12 bases outside the gene matches. The CDR3 consists of 15 residues. CDR3 loop: CASSLTRREAGEQYF. As DNA, the CDR3 is TGCGCCAGCAGCCTTACGAGGCGGGAGGCGGGGGAGCAGTACTTC.

The chain is built from TRBV5-4 and TRBJ2-3; 7 nucleotides line up with TRBD1. V trimming: 4 bases; J trimming: 0 bases; junction bases outside the gene matches: 5. Germline CDR1 is SGHNT and CDR2 is YYREEE (reference sequence). CDR3 length: 15 amino acids. DNA of the CDR3: TGTGCCAGCAGCCCCAGACAGGGAAGCACAGATACGCAGTATTTT. It yields the protein CASSPRQGSTDTQYF.

The chain carries TRBV7-8 and TRBJ1-1, with TRBD1 matching over 10 bases. This CDR3 is 16 amino acids long. The germline V gene has CDR1 SGHVS and CDR2 FQNEAQ. The V and J ends lost 4 bases and 1 base, in that order; junction bases with no gene match: 6. In DNA form, the CDR3 reads TGTGCCAGCAGCTCACACAGACAGGGGGCGAACACTGAAGCTTTCTTT. It yields the protein CASSSHRQGANTEAFF.

This rearrangement joins TRBV5-1 to TRBJ2-7; the D is unclear. Germline-derived CDR1 and CDR2 are SGHRS and YFSETQ. The CDR3 has 11 amino acids. Trimming took off 5 bases at V and 2 bases at J, with 5 bases between the two ends. CDR3 amino acids: CASRATYEQYF. For the CDR3, the DNA is TGCGCCAGCAGGGCCACCTACGAGCAGTACTTC.

In this sample, this clone turned up once. V gene TRBV6-6 combines with J gene TRBJ1-2, with a possible D match to TRBD1 (6 bases). This CDR3 has 14 amino acids. Looked up from germline, CDR1 is MNHNY and CDR2 is SVGAGI (reference sequence). The V and J ends lost 9 bases and 7 bases respectively, with 21 bases between them. This CDR3 reads CASTTPGAGGGYTF. In DNA form, the CDR3 reads TGTGCCAGTACAACCCCAGGGGCTGGAGGTGGCTACACCTTC.